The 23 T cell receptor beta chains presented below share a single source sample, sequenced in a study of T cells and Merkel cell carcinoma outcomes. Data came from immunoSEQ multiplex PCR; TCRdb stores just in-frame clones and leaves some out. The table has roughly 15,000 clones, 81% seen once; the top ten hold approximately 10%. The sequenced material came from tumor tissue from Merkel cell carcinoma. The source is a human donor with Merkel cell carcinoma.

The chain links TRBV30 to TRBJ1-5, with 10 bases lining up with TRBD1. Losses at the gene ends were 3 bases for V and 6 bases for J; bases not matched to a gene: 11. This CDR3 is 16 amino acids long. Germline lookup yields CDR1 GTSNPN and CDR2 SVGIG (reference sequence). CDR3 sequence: CAWRTGQGERRQPQHF. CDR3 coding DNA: TGTGCCTGGAGGACCGGACAGGGGGAGAGGCGTCAGCCCCAGCATTTT.

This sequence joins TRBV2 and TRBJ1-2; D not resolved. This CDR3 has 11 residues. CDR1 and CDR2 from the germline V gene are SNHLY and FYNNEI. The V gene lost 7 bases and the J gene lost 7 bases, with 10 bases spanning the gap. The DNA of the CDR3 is TGTGCCAGCAACAGAGGAGGTGGCTACACCTTC. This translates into CASNRGGGYTF.

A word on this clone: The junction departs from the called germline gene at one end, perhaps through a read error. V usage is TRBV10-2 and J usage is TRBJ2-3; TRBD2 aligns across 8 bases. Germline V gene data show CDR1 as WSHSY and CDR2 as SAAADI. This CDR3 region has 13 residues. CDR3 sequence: CASSEASGTRLNF. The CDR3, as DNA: TGCGCCAGCAGTGAGGCCTCCGGGACTAGGCTAAATTTT.

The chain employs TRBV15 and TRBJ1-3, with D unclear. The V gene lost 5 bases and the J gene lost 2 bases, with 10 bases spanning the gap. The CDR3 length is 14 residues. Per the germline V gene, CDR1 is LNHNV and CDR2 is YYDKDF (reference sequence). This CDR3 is CATSGRLAGNTIYF. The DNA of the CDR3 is TGTGCCACCAGCGGACGTTTAGCTGGAAACACCATATATTTT.

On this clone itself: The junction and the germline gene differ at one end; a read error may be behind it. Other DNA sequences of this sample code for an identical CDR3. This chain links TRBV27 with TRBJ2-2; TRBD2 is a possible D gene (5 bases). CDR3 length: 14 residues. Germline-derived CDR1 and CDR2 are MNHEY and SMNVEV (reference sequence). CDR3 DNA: TGTGCCAGCAGTTTATCAGTAAACACCGGGGAACTGTTTTTT. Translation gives CASSLSVNTGELFF.

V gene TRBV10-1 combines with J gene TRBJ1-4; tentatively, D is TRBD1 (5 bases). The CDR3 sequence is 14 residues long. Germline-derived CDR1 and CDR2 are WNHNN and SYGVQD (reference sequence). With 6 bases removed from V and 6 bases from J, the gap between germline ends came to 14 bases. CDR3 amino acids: CASRRDAGDEKLFF. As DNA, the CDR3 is TGCGCCAGCAGGCGGGACGCCGGGGATGAAAAACTGTTTTTT.

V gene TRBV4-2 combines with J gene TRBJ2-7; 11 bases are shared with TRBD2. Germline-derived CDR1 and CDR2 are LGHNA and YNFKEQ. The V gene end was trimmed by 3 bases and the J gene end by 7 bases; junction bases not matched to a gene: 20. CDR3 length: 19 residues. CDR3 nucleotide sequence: TGTGCCAGCAGCCACGTTTCCATTAGCGGGAGGGCCAAGGTTGATGAGCAGTACTTC. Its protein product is CASSHVSISGRAKVDEQYF.

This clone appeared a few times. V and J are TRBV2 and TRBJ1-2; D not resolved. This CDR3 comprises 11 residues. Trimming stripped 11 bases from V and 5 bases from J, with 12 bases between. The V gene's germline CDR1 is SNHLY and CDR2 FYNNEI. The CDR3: CASNTAYGYTF. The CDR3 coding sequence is TGTGCCTCGAACACTGCGTATGGCTACACCTTC.

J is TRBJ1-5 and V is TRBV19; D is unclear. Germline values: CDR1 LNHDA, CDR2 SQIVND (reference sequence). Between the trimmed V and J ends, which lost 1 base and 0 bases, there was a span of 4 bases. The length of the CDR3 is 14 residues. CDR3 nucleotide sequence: TGTGCCAGTAGTATAGCCTCTAGCAATCAGCCCCAGCATTTT. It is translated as CASSIASSNQPQHF.

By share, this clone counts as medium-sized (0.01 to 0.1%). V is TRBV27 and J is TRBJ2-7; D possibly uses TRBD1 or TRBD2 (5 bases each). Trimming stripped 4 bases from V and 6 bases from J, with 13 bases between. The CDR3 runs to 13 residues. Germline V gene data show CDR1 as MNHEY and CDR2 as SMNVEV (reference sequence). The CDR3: CASSSTVAGEQYF. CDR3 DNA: TGTGCCAGCAGTTCGACAGTCGCGGGCGAGCAGTACTTC.

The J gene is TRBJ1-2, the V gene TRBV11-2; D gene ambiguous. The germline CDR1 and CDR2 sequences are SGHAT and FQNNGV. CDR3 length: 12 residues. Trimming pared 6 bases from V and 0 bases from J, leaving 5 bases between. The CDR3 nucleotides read TGTGCCAGCAGTACAGCTAACTATGGCTACACCTTC. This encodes CASSTANYGYTF. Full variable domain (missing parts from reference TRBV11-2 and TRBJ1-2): EAGVAQSPRYKIIEKRQSVAFWCNPISGHATLYWYQQILGQGPKLLIQFQNNGVVDDSQLPKDRFSAERLKGVDSTLKIQPAKLEDSAVYLCASSTANYGYTFGSGTRLTVV.

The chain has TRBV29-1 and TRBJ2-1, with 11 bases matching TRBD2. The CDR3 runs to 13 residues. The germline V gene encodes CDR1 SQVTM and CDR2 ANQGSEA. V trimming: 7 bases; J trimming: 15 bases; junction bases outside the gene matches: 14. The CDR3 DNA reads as TGCAGCGCCCGGGGGGCTAGCGGGAGGCTTTGGTTCTTC. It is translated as CSARGASGRLWFF.

For the CDR3, the DNA is TGTGCCAGTAACGTGGGGGGAGTAAGCTATGGCTACACCTTC. Translated, it gives CASNVGGVSYGYTF. The V and J genes are TRBV19 and TRBJ1-2; the D gene is possibly TRBD1 (5 bases). The germline V gene encodes CDR1 LNHDA and CDR2 SQIVND (reference sequence). V was pared by 7 bases and J by 4 bases, with 16 bases between. The length of the CDR3 is 14 residues.

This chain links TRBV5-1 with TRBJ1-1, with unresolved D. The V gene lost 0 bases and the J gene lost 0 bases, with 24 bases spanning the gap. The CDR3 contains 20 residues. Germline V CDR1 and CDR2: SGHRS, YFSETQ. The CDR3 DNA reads TGCGCCAGCAGCTTGGAATTATTGTGGGCCCCCTTCCAGGTGAACACTGAAGCTTTCTTT. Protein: CASSLELLWAPFQVNTEAFF.

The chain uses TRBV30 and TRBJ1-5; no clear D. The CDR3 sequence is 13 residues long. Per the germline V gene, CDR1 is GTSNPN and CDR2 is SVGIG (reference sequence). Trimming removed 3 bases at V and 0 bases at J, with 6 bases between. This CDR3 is CAWSPDSNQPQHF. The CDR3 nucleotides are TGTGCCTGGAGCCCGGATAGCAATCAGCCCCAGCATTTT.

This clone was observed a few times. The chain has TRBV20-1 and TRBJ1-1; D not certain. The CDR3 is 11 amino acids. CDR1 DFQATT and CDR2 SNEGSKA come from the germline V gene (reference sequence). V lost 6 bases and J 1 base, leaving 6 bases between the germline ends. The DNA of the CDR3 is TGCAGTGCCTCAGAGAACACTGAAGCTTTCTTT. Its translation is CSASENTEAFF.

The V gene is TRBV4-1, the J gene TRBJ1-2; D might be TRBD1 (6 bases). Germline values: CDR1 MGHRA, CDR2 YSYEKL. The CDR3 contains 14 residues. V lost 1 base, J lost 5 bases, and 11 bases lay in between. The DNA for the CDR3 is TGCGCCAGCAGCCAAGCCTGGACAGCTTATGGCTACACCTTC. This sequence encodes CASSQAWTAYGYTF.

The CDR3 loop is CASSNGSGQGSYGYTF. The CDR3 coding sequence is TGTGCCAGCAGCAACGGGAGTGGACAGGGAAGCTATGGCTACACCTTC. The chain has TRBV21-1 and TRBJ1-2; no DNA check was done on the table's D call, TRBD1. TRBV21-1 is marked as a pseudogene. The CDR3 has 16 amino acids.

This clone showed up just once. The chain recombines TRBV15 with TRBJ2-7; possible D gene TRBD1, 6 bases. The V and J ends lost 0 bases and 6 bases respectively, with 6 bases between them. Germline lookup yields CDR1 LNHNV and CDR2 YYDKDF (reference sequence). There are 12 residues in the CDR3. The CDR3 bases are TGTGCCACCAGCAGAGAAGGGGGCGAGCAGTACTTC. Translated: CATSREGGEQYF. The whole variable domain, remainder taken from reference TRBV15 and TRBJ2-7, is DAMVIQNPRYQVTQFGKPVTLSCSQTLNHNVMYWYQQKSSQAPKLLFHYYDKDFNNEADTPDNFQSRRPNTSFCFLDIRSPGLGDTAMYLCATSREGGEQYFGPGTRLTVT.

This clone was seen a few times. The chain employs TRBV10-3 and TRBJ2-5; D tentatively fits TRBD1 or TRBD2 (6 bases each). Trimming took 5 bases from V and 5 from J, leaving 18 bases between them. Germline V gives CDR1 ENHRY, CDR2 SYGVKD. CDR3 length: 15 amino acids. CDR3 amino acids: CAISTSRGVGETQYF. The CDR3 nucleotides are TGTGCCATCAGTACCTCGAGGGGGGTGGGGGAGACCCAGTACTTC.

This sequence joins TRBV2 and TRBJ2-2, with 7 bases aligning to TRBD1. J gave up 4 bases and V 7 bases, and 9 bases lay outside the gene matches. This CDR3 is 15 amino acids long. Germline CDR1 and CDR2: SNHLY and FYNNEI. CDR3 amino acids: CASNPGQTSTGELFF. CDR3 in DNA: TGTGCCAGCAATCCGGGACAGACTTCCACCGGGGAGCTGTTTTTT.

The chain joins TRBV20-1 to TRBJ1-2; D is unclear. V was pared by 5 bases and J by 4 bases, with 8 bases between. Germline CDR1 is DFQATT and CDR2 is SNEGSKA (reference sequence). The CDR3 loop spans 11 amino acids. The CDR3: CSAGPLYGYTF. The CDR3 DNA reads TGCAGTGCTGGGCCCCTCTATGGCTACACCTTC.

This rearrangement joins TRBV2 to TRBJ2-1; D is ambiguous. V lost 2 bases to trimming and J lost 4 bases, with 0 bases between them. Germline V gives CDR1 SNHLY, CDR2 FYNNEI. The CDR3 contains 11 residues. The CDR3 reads CASSEYNEQFF. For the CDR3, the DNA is TGTGCCAGCAGTGAATACAATGAGCAGTTCTTC.